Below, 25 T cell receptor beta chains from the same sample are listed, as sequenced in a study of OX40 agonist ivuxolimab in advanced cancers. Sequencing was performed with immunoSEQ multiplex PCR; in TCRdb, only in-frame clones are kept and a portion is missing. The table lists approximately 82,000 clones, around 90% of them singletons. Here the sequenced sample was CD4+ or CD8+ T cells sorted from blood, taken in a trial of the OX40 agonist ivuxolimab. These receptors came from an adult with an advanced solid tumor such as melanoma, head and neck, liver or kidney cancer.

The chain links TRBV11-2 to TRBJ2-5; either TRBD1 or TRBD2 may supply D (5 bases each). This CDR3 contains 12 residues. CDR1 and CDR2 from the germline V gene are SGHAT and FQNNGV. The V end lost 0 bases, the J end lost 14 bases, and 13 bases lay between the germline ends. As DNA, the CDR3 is TGTGCCAGCAGCTTAGATAATGGGGGTCGCTACTTC. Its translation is CASSLDNGGRYF. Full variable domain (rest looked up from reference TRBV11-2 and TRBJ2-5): EAGVAQSPRYKIIEKRQSVAFWCNPISGHATLYWYQQILGQGPKLLIQFQNNGVVDDSQLPKDRFSAERLKGVDSTLKIQPAKLEDSAVYLCASSLDNGGRYFGPGTRLLVL.

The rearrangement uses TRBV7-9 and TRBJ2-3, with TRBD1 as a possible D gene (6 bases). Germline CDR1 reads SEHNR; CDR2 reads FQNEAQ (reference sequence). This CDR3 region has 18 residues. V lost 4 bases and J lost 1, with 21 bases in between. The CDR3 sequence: CASSSTGTPVSGTDTQYF. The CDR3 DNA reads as TGTGCCAGCAGCTCCACCGGGACACCAGTATCTGGCACAGATACGCAGTATTTT.

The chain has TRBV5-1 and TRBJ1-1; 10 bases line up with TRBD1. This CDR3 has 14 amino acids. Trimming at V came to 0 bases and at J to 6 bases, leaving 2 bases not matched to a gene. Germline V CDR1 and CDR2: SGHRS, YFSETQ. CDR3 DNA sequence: TGCGCCAGCAGCTTGGAGGGGACAGGGGCTGAAGCTTTCTTT. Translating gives CASSLEGTGAEAFF.

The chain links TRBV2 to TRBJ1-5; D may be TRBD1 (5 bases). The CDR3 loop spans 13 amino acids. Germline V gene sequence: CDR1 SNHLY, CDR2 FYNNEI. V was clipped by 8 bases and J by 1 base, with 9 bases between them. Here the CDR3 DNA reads TGTGCCAGCCGCCGGGACAGCAATCAGCCCCAGCATTTT. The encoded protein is CASRRDSNQPQHF.

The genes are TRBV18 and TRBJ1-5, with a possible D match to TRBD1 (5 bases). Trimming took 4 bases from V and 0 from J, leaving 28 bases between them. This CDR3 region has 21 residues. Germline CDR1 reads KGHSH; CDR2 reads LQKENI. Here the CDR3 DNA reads TGTGCCAGCTCACTCAATGAGTACCCCGGGACGCCCAGCCATAGCAATCAGCCCCAGCATTTT. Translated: CASSLNEYPGTPSHSNQPQHF.

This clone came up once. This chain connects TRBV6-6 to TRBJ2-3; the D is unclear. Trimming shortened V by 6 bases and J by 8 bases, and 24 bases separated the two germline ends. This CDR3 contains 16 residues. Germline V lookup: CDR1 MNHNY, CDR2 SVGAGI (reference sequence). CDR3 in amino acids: CASSQVGSGNLLTQYF. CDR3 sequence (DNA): TGTGCCAGCAGCCAGGTGGGGTCCGGAAATCTTCTTACGCAGTATTTT.

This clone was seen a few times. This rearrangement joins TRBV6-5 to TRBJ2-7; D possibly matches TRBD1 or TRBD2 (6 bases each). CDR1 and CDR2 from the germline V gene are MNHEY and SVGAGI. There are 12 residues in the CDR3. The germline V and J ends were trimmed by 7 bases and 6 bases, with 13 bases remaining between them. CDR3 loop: CASTGGGGEQYF. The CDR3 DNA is TGTGCCAGCACCGGAGGAGGGGGCGAGCAGTACTTC.

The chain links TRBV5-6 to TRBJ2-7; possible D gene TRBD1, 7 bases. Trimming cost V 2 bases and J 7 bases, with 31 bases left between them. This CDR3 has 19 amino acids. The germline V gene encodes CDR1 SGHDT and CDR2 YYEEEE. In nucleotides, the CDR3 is TGTGCCAGCAGCTTTATGGCCGGGGGTAGGGGGCATGGTTCTGGAGAGCAGTACTTC. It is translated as CASSFMAGGRGHGSGEQYF.

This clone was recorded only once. In DNA form, the CDR3 reads TGTGCCAGCAGCCTCGGCCCAACCGGGGCCGGCGGAGAGACCCAGTACTTC. Translation: CASSLGPTGAGGETQYF. V gene TRBV4-2 combines with J gene TRBJ2-5; D could derive from TRBD1 or TRBD2 (5 bases each). In germline, CDR1 is LGHNA, CDR2 YNFKEQ. The CDR3 has 17 residues. V lost 4 bases, J lost 4 bases, and 22 bases lay in between.

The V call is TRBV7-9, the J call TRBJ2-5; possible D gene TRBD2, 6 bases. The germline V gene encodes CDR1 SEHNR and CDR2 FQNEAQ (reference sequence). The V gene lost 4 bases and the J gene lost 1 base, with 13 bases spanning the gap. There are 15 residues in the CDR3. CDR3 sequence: CASSSLGGTQETQYF. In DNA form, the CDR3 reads TGTGCCAGCAGCTCCCTCGGGGGTACCCAAGAGACCCAGTACTTC.

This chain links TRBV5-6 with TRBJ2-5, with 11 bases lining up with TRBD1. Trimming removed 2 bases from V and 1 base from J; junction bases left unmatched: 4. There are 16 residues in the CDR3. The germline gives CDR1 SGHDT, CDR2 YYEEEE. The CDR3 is CASSLPGQGGQETQYF. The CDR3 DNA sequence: TGTGCCAGCAGCTTACCGGGACAGGGGGGCCAAGAGACCCAGTACTTC.

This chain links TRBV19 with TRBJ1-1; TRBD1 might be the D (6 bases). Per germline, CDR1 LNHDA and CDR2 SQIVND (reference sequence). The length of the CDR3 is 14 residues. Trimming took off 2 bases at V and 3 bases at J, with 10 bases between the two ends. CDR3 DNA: TGTGCCAGTAGTATAAACAGGGCGGACACTGAAGCTTTCTTT. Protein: CASSINRADTEAFF.

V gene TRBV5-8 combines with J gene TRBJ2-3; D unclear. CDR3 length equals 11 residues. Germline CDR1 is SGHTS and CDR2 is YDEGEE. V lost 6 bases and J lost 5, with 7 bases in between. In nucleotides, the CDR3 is TGTGCCAGCACATACTTAGATACGCAGTATTTT. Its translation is CASTYLDTQYF.

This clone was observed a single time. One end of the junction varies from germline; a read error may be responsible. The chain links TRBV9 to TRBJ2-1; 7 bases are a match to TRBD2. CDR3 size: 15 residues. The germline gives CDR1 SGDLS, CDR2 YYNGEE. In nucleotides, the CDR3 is TGTGCCGGCAGCCCACGGGGGGAAACCCCCAATGAGCAGTTCTTC. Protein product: CAGSPRGETPNEQFF.

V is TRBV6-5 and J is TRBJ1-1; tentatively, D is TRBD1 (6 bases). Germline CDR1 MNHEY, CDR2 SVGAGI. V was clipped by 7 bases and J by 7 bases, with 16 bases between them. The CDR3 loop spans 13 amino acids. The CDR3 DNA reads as TGTGCCAGCACTTTAAGAGGGGGATTTGAAGCTTTCTTT. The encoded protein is CASTLRGGFEAFF.

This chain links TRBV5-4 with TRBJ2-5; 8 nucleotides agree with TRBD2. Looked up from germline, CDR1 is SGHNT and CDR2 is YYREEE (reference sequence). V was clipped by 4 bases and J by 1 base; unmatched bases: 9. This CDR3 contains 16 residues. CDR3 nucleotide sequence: TGTGCCAGCAGCCCGAATCGGGGGGGGGTCCAAGAGACCCAGTACTTC. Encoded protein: CASSPNRGGVQETQYF.

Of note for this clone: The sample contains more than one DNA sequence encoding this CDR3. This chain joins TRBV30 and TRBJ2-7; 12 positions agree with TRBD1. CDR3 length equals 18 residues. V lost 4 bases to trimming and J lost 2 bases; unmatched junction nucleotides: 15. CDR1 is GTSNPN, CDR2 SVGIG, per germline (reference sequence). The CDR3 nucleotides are TGTGCCTGGACCTTCCGGGGGACAGGGGGCTATCACCCCTACGAGCAGTACTTC. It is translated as CAWTFRGTGGYHPYEQYF.

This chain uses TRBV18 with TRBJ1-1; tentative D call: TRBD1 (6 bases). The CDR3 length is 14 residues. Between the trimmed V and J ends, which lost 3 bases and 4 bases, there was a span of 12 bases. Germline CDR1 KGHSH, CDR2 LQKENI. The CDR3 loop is CASSPGAGATEAFF. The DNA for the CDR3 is TGTGCCAGCTCACCTGGAGCAGGGGCCACTGAAGCTTTCTTT.

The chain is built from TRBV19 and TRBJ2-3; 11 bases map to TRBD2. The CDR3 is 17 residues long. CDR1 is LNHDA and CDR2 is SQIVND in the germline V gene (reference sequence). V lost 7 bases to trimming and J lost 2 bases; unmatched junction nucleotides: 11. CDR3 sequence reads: CASKNSGTSGFTDTQYF. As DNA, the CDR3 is TGTGCCAGTAAAAACTCCGGGACTAGCGGTTTCACAGATACGCAGTATTTT.

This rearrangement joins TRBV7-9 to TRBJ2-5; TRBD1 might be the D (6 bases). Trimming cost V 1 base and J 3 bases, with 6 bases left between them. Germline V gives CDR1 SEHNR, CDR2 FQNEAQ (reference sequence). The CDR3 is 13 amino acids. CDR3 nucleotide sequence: TGTGCCAGCAGCTTAGGGACAGAAGAGACCCAGTACTTC. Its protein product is CASSLGTEETQYF.

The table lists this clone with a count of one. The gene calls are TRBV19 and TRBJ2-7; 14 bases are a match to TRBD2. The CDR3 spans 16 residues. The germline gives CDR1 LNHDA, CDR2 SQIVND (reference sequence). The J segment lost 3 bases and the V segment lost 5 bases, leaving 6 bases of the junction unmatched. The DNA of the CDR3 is TGTGCCAGTAGTCTCTCCGGGACTAGCGGGAGCTACGAGCAGTACTTC. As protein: CASSLSGTSGSYEQYF.

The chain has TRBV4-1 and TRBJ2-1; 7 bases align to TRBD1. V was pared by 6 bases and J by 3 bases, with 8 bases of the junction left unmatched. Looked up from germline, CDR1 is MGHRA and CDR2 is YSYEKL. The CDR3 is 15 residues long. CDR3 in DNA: TGCGCCAGCAGTGCGAGGACAGGACTCTACAATGAGCAGTTCTTC. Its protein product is CASSARTGLYNEQFF.

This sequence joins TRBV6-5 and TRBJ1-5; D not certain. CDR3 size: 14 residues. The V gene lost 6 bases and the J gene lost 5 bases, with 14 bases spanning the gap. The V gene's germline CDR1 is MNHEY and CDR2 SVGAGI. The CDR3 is CASRATWRDQPQHF. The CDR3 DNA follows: TGTGCCAGCAGGGCCACCTGGAGGGATCAGCCCCAGCATTTT.

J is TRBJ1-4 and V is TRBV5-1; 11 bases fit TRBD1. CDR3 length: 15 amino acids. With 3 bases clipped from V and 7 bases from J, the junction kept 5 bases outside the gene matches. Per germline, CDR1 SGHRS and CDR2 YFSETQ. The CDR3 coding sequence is TGCGCCAGCAGCTCGCCGGGACAGGGGGTTGAAAAACTGTTTTTT. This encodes CASSSPGQGVEKLFF.

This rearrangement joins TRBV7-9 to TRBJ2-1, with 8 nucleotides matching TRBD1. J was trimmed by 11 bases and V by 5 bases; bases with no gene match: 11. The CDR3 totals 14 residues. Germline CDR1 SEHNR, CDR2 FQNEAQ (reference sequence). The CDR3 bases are TGTGCCAGCAGCCCGCCCGGACAGGGTCAAAAGCAGTTCTTC. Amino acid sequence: CASSPPGQGQKQFF.